A single TCR beta chain is shown here with its context. Antigen: not known. These data originate in a study of cytomegalovirus exposure and HLA in healthy donors. Germline V lookup: CDR1 SGHAT, CDR2 FQNNGV. The germline V and J ends were trimmed by 2 bases and 10 bases, with 9 bases remaining between them. The CDR3 is 11 residues long. Study-level findings and limits: V segments that were indistinguishable, TRBV6-2 and TRBV6-3 among them, were omitted from analysis.

PCR used 60 Vbeta primers and 13 Jbeta primers. The method was immunoSEQ multiplex PCR; TCRdb's version includes in-frame clones alone and lacks a portion of them. Altogether under 110,000 clones are present, about three quarters being singletons, with the ten largest covering 0.6% to 1%. This TCR derives from a boy aged 5-17 years in good health and CMV-seronegative. The rearrangement joins TRBV11-2 to TRBJ2-7; weak D call: TRBD2 (5 bases). Sequencing was carried out using PBMCs. CDR3 protein: CASSLSGGQYF. As DNA, the CDR3 is TGTGCCAGCAGCTTAAGCGGAGGTCAGTACTTC.